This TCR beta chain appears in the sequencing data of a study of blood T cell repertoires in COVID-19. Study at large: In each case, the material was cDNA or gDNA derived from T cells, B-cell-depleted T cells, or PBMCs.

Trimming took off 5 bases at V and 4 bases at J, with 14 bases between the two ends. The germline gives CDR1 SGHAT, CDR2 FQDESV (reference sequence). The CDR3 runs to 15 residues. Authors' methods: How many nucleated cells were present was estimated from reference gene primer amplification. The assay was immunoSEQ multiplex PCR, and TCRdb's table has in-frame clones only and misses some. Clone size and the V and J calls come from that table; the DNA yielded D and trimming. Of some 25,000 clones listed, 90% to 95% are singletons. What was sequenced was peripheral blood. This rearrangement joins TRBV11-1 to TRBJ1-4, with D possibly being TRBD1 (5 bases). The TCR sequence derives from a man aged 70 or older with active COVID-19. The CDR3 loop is CASSQWGRINEKLFF. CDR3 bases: TGTGCCAGCAGCCAATGGGGGAGGATTAATGAAAAACTGTTTTTT.